The 12 T cell receptor beta chains below were found in one sample sequenced in a study of HIV-infected patients and healthy controls. No cell fractionation was done, so the repertoire covers all unsorted peripheral blood T cells. Alpha and beta constant-region primers primed reverse transcription of around 0.5 ug RNA. Separate chain-specific third strand synthesis with multiplexing indices produced the alpha and beta libraries. TCRdb reanalysed the 5' RACE reads using MiXCR and keeps one entry per CDR3 protein. The sample shows more than 9,000 distinct CDR3 sequences, 10% of them seen only once. The sample here was blood, taken before antiretroviral therapy. The receptors stem from an adult with HIV infection.

The table lists this clonotype with a few counts. The CDR3 here is CASSEALGWAQPQHF. DNA for the CDR3: TGTGCCAGCAGTGAAGCCTTGGGTTGGGCTCAGCCCCAGCATTTT. The chain links TRBV2 to TRBJ1-5; D gene uncertain. Trimming took 0 bases from V and 6 from J, leaving 12 bases between them. The germline CDR1 and CDR2 sequences are SNHLY and FYNNEI. The CDR3 length is 15 residues. Variable domain in full (rest from reference TRBV2 and TRBJ1-5): EPEVTQTPSHQVTQMGQEVILRCVPISNHLYFYWYRQILGQKVEFLVSFYNNEISEKSEIFDDQFSVERPDGSNFTLKIRSTKLEDSAMYFCASSEALGWAQPQHFGDGTRLSIL.

Sample share makes this clonotype medium-sized (0.01 to 0.1%). V is TRBV2 and J is TRBJ2-7, with D perhaps matching TRBD1 (6 bases). V dropped 4 bases and J dropped 6 bases, with 16 bases sitting between them. From germline, CDR1 is SNHLY and CDR2 FYNNEI. The CDR3 runs to 14 residues. CDR3 residues: CASSVTLQGTEQYF. The CDR3 nucleotides read TGTGCCAGCAGTGTAACATTACAGGGCACCGAGCAGTACTTC.

This clonotype has at least ten counts. CDR3 residues: CASRPTGLSGSYNEQFF. CDR3 DNA sequence: TGTGCCAGCAGGCCGACAGGGTTGAGCGGTTCATACAATGAGCAGTTCTTC. The chain uses TRBV7-2 and TRBJ2-1; 7 nucleotides agree with TRBD1. Trimming took 6 bases from V and 4 from J; bases not matched to a gene: 15. Germline lookup yields CDR1 SGHTA and CDR2 FQGNSA. The CDR3 is 17 amino acids.

This clonotype has ten or more counts. The genes are TRBV20-1 and TRBJ2-1, with a weak D call TRBD2 (5 bases). This CDR3 contains 16 residues. Germline lookup yields CDR1 DFQATT and CDR2 SNEGSKA (reference sequence). V lost 6 bases and J lost 1, with 19 bases in between. This chain's CDR3 is CSATPWKAESYNEQFF. The CDR3 DNA reads as TGCAGTGCCACCCCCTGGAAAGCGGAATCCTACAATGAGCAGTTCTTC.

This clonotype is medium-sized within its sample. This rearrangement joins TRBV7-9 to TRBJ1-2; 7 bases line up with TRBD1. CDR1 and CDR2 from the germline V gene are SEHNR and FQNEAQ (reference sequence). The CDR3 is made up of 14 amino acids. Trimming removed 5 bases from V and 3 bases from J; junction bases left unmatched: 6. CDR3 nucleotide sequence: TGTGCCAGCAGCGCCCCGCAGGGGGACTATGGCTACACCTTC. It translates to CASSAPQGDYGYTF.

This clonotype was recorded many times. The gene calls are TRBV19 and TRBJ2-1; tentatively, D is TRBD1 (6 bases). Trimming stripped 8 bases from V and 5 bases from J, with 19 bases between. This CDR3 contains 15 residues. Looked up from germline, CDR1 is LNHDA and CDR2 is SQIVND (reference sequence). The CDR3 loop is CASQSTGRPDNEQFF. CDR3 DNA: TGTGCCAGTCAGAGTACAGGGAGACCCGACAATGAGCAGTTCTTC.

This clonotype is classed as medium-sized. The rearrangement joins TRBV30 to TRBJ2-1; TRBD1 might be the D (6 bases). In germline, CDR1 is GTSNPN, CDR2 SVGIG (reference sequence). V dropped 3 bases and J dropped 10 bases, with 10 bases sitting between them. CDR3 length: 11 residues. This chain's CDR3 is CAWRTGTEQFF. The DNA of the CDR3 is TGTGCCTGGAGAACCGGGACAGAGCAGTTCTTC. Based on the CDR3 plus reference TRBV30 and TRBJ2-1, the full variable domain is SQTIHQWPATLVQPVGSPLSLECTVEGTSNPNLYWYRQAAGRGLQLLFYSVGIGQISSEVPQNLSASRPQDRQFILSSKKLLLSDSGFYLCAWRTGTEQFFGPGTRLTVL.

This clonotype has only a few counts. V usage is TRBV12-5 and J usage is TRBJ1-1; D is undetermined. Deletions cut 0 bases from V and 7 bases from J, with 15 bases between. The CDR3 contains 15 residues. Germline CDR1 and CDR2: LGHNT and FRNRAP. The CDR3 is CASGLVVNSEFEAFF. The CDR3 DNA reads as TGTGCTAGTGGTTTGGTAGTCAACAGCGAGTTTGAAGCTTTCTTT. Based on the CDR3 plus reference TRBV12-5 and TRBJ1-1, the full variable domain is DARVTQTPRHKVTEMGQEVTMRCQPILGHNTVFWYRQTMMQGLELLAYFRNRAPLDDSGMPKDRFSAEMPDATLATLKIQPSEPRDSAVYFCASGLVVNSEFEAFFGQGTRLTVV.

This clonotype was seen ten or more times. A read error may account for a junction end that differs from germline. V and J are TRBV27 and TRBJ2-7, with D perhaps given as TRBD1 or TRBD2 (5 bases each). Germline V gene data show CDR1 as MNHEY and CDR2 as SMNVEV (reference sequence). The CDR3 is made up of 14 amino acids. The CDR3 loop reads CTSSHPGTMYEQYF. CDR3 in DNA: TGCACCAGCAGTCACCCCGGGACGATGTACGAGCAGTACTTC.

This clonotype occurred many times. The rearrangement links TRBV27 to TRBJ2-7; 8 bases align to TRBD1. Per germline, CDR1 MNHEY and CDR2 SMNVEV (reference sequence). V lost 0 bases, J lost 5 bases, and 3 bases stayed unmatched. This CDR3 comprises 14 residues. This chain's CDR3 is CASSLSRQGNEQYF. In DNA, the CDR3 is TGTGCCAGCAGTTTATCGAGACAGGGGAACGAGCAGTACTTC.

Judged by abundance, this clonotype is medium-sized. The V and J genes are TRBV7-6 and TRBJ1-2; tentative D call: TRBD1 (5 bases). This CDR3 comprises 14 residues. Germline V CDR1 and CDR2: SGHVS, FNYEAQ. The ends were cut back, 4 bases at V and 6 bases at J, with 15 bases in the middle. The CDR3 loop reads CASSSGGITDGYTF. CDR3 sequence (DNA): TGTGCCAGCAGCTCTGGGGGGATAACGGATGGCTACACCTTC.

This clonotype was counted many times. The rearrangement joins TRBV7-9 to TRBJ1-5; D is unclear. Germline lookup yields CDR1 SEHNR and CDR2 FQNEAQ (reference sequence). V was trimmed by 5 bases and J by 5 bases, leaving 16 bases between them. The CDR3 loop spans 15 amino acids. The CDR3: CASSPAGGRHQPQHF. CDR3 in DNA: TGTGCCAGCAGCCCGGCGGGAGGGAGGCATCAGCCCCAGCATTTT.